Following are 19 T cell receptor beta chains from one sample sequenced in a study of technical replicates of blood from a handful of donors. Assay: immunoSEQ multiplex PCR; the TCRdb copy retains only in-frame clones and omits some. This table holds about 15,000 clones, about 87% found once. The sample comprised PBMCs. All receptors derive from a human donor in good health.

The CDR3 region is CASSRTEQGRYGYTF. In nucleotides, the CDR3 is TGTGCCAGTAGCCGTACCGAACAGGGTCGCTATGGCTACACCTTC. The chain recombines TRBV19 with TRBJ1-2, with D possibly matching TRBD1 (6 bases). The V and J ends lost 6 bases and 4 bases respectively, with 18 bases between them. Germline CDR1 and CDR2: LNHDA and SQIVND (reference sequence). CDR3 length equals 15 residues.

V and J are TRBV29-1 and TRBJ2-7; 12 positions match TRBD2. With 6 bases clipped from V and 5 bases from J, the junction kept 8 bases outside the gene matches. The CDR3 is made up of 14 amino acids. Germline V gene lookup returns CDR1 SQVTM and CDR2 ANQGSEA. As DNA, the CDR3 is TGCAGCGTACACACTAGCGGGGGGTGGGACGAGCAGTACTTC. Translated: CSVHTSGGWDEQYF.

The V gene is TRBV6-1, the J gene TRBJ2-2; 7 bases are shared with TRBD2. CDR3 length: 14 amino acids. Trimming cost V 8 bases and J 1 base; bases outside gene matches: 4. Germline V CDR1 and CDR2: MNHNS, SASEGT. Here the CDR3 reads CASEGLLNTGELFF. The CDR3 DNA reads TGTGCCAGCGAGGGACTATTGAACACCGGGGAGCTGTTTTTT.

This sequence joins TRBV6-5 and TRBJ1-4, with a weak D call TRBD1 (5 bases). The germline CDR1 and CDR2 sequences are MNHEY and SVGAGI. V gave up 5 bases and J gave up 3 bases, with 10 bases separating them. This CDR3 has 14 residues. The CDR3, as DNA: TGTGCCAGCAGTCCGGGGGTGGCTAATGAAAAACTGTTTTTT. Amino acids: CASSPGVANEKLFF.

The chain carries TRBV5-1 and TRBJ2-2, with 13 bases identical to TRBD2. V was pared by 2 bases and J by 8 bases, with 3 bases of the junction left unmatched. Germline V lookup: CDR1 SGHRS, CDR2 YFSETQ. CDR3 size: 15 residues. The CDR3 loop is CASSLGLAGAGELFF. CDR3 coding DNA: TGCGCCAGCAGCTTAGGACTAGCGGGAGCTGGGGAGCTGTTTTTT.

V usage is TRBV18 and J usage is TRBJ1-4; 7 nucleotides align to TRBD1. The junction had 3 bases not matched to a gene; V was cut back by 1 base and J by 4 bases. The CDR3 consists of 15 residues. The germline V gene has CDR1 KGHSH and CDR2 LQKENI. The CDR3 sequence is CASSPQGALNEKLFF. The CDR3 DNA reads as TGTGCCAGCTCACCACAGGGGGCCCTTAATGAAAAACTGTTTTTT. The full variable domain, its missing parts supplied by reference TRBV18 and TRBJ1-4, is NAGVMQNPRHLVRRRGQEARLRCSPMKGHSHVYWYRQLPEEGLKFMVYLQKENIIDESGMPKERFSAEFPKEGPSILRIQQVVRGDSAAYFCASSPQGALNEKLFFGSGTQLSVL.

Comments on this clone: At the DNA level, this CDR3 is encoded by other sequences in the same sample as well. This chain joins TRBV7-3 and TRBJ2-3; D remains ambiguous. V lost 5 bases to trimming and J lost 2 bases, with 8 bases between them. CDR3 length equals 13 residues. Germline loops: CDR1 SGHTA, CDR2 FQGTGA. The CDR3 reads CASSPSSTDTQYF. CDR3 in DNA: TGTGCCAGCAGCCCTTCTTCCACAGATACGCAGTATTTT. Based on the CDR3 plus reference TRBV7-3 and TRBJ2-3, the full variable domain is GAGVSQTPSNKVTEKGKYVELRCDPISGHTALYWYRQSLGQGPEFLIYFQGTGAADDSGLPNDRFFAVRPEGSVSTLKIQRTERGDSAVYLCASSPSSTDTQYFGPGTRLTVL.

J is TRBJ2-7 and V is TRBV5-1; 9 nucleotides align to TRBD2. Trimming cost V 2 bases and J 5 bases; bases outside gene matches: 5. The germline CDR1 and CDR2 sequences are SGHRS and YFSETQ. The CDR3 length is 14 residues. CDR3 sequence: CASSLLAGPNEQYF. The DNA of the CDR3 is TGCGCCAGCAGCTTACTAGCGGGCCCAAACGAGCAGTACTTC.

The gene calls are TRBV5-1 and TRBJ2-1; 11 bases line up with TRBD2. The germline V gene has CDR1 SGHRS and CDR2 YFSETQ. The CDR3 covers 16 residues. The trim removed 3 bases at V and 7 bases at J, leaving 9 bases unmatched. The CDR3 sequence: CASSSTSGIHLNEQFF. The CDR3 coding sequence is TGCGCCAGCAGCTCGACTAGCGGGATCCACTTAAATGAGCAGTTCTTC.

The chain has TRBV29-1 and TRBJ2-1; 7 bases align to TRBD1. The CDR3 covers 14 residues. V was clipped by 3 bases and J by 6 bases; unmatched bases: 8. Germline lookup yields CDR1 SQVTM and CDR2 ANQGSEA. The CDR3 region is CSVDEGAQGNEQFF. The CDR3 bases are TGCAGCGTTGACGAGGGGGCTCAGGGCAATGAGCAGTTCTTC.

This clone was seen only once. CDR3: CASSLGQGTGEKLFF. The CDR3 region has the DNA TGTGCCAGCAGCTTGGGACAGGGTACGGGCGAAAAACTGTTTTTT. The V gene is TRBV5-8, the J gene TRBJ1-4; 7 bases align to TRBD1. Trimming took 0 bases from V and 8 from J; bases not matched to a gene: 7. In germline, CDR1 is SGHTS, CDR2 YDEGEE. This CDR3 comprises 15 residues.

The DNA for the CDR3 is TGTGCCAGCAGTGAAGGGACTCGGGGACAGGGGGCCTACGAGCAGTACTTC. The encoded protein is CASSEGTRGQGAYEQYF. This chain links TRBV6-1 with TRBJ2-7; 11 bases line up with TRBD1. Germline-derived CDR1 and CDR2 are MNHNS and SASEGT. The CDR3 covers 17 residues. V lost 1 base, J lost 2 bases, and 7 bases stayed unmatched.

The V gene is TRBV19, the J gene TRBJ2-7, with D possibly TRBD2 on 5 matching bases. From germline, CDR1 is LNHDA and CDR2 SQIVND (reference sequence). The CDR3 runs to 14 residues. V dropped 5 bases and J dropped 2 bases, with 13 bases sitting between them. The CDR3 sequence is CASSLGPGTYEQYF. CDR3 in DNA: TGTGCCAGTAGTTTAGGACCGGGAACCTACGAGCAGTACTTC.

The CDR3 protein is CAWSVGGPYAKNIQYF. DNA of the CDR3: TGTGCCTGGAGTGTAGGGGGCCCCTATGCCAAAAACATTCAGTACTTC. The V call is TRBV30, the J call TRBJ2-4; TRBD1 matches at 7 bases. The V segment lost 0 bases and the J segment 1 base; nucleotides outside the gene matches: 6. This CDR3 has 16 residues. CDR1 is GTSNPN and CDR2 is SVGIG in the germline V gene (reference sequence).

Here the CDR3 reads CASSSFYEQYF. CDR3 nucleotide sequence: TGTGCCAGCAGCTCATTCTACGAGCAGTACTTC. The rearrangement joins TRBV7-9 to TRBJ2-7, with D uncertain. This CDR3 region has 11 residues. CDR1 and CDR2 (germline): SEHNR, FQNEAQ (reference sequence). V shed 4 bases and J shed 3 bases, with 4 bases lying between them.

This chain joins TRBV14 and TRBJ2-7; the D gene is possibly TRBD2 (6 bases). Germline CDR1 SGHDN, CDR2 FVKESK. With 0 bases removed from V and 5 bases from J, the gap between germline ends came to 23 bases. The CDR3 spans 18 residues. For the CDR3, the DNA is TGTGCCAGCAGCCAAGATCCGGCCGCGGGACCAAACTTCGACGAGCAGTACTTC. Its protein product is CASSQDPAAGPNFDEQYF.

The chain couples TRBV2 to TRBJ2-7; D might be TRBD2 (6 bases). The length of the CDR3 is 13 residues. The V end was cut by 4 bases, the J end by 2 bases, with 9 bases between. CDR1 is SNHLY and CDR2 is FYNNEI in the germline V gene. CDR3: CASSGEVTYEQYF. The CDR3 DNA is TGTGCCAGCAGTGGGGAGGTTACCTACGAGCAGTACTTC. The entire variable domain, with the rest obtained from reference TRBV2 and TRBJ2-7, is as follows: EPEVTQTPSHQVTQMGQEVILRCVPISNHLYFYWYRQILGQKVEFLVSFYNNEISEKSEIFDDQFSVERPDGSNFTLKIRSTKLEDSAMYFCASSGEVTYEQYFGPGTRLTVT.

This clone has a single count. The CDR3 bases are TGTGCCAGCAGCGGAGACCAAGAGACCCAGTACTTC. It yields the protein CASSGDQETQYF. The J gene is TRBJ2-5, the V gene TRBV14; D ambiguous. CDR1 and CDR2 from the germline V gene are SGHDN and FVKESK. The CDR3 is made up of 12 amino acids. V dropped 5 bases and J dropped 0 bases, with 4 bases sitting between them.

The CDR3 bases are TGCGCCAGCAGCTCCGGGACAGGGCGAGGCGATGAAAAACTGTTTTTT. This translates into CASSSGTGRGDEKLFF. The chain recombines TRBV5-1 with TRBJ1-4, with 9 bases lining up with TRBD1. CDR3 size: 16 residues. V was clipped by 3 bases and J by 6 bases; unmatched bases: 9. The germline V gene encodes CDR1 SGHRS and CDR2 YFSETQ.